This T cell receptor (beta chain) stems from a study of cytomegalovirus exposure and HLA in healthy donors. Study-wide context: Findings of an earlier analysis included some 110 million unique TCR beta sequences from some 200 million T cells. When 398 donors were genotyped, roughly 82% of them were found to fall in the Caucasian-associated ancestry cluster.

Whole-study results and caveats: Cytomegalovirus association was listed for about 160 TCR beta chains.

The CDR3 is 15 amino acids. The V gene end was trimmed by 6 bases and the J gene end by 5 bases; junction bases not matched to a gene: 10. Germline CDR1 MNHNS, CDR2 SASEGT. With regard to this clone: Its specificity is not known.

PCR primers comprised 60 Vbeta and 13 Jbeta primers. Authors' data handling: It was a later analysis that counted roughly 80 million unique TCR beta chains, of which some 9.9 million were shared. Libraries were prepared by immunoSEQ multiplex PCR; TCRdb keeps only in-frame clonotypes and omits some of them. That table is the source of V, J and clone size, and D and trimming were worked out from the DNA. The profile shows more than 100,000 clones, about 75% of them singletons. The receptor was isolated from a man in his sixties in good health and CMV-seropositive. The rearrangement links TRBV6-1 to TRBJ2-5, with 9 positions matching TRBD1. The specimen was PBMCs. CDR3 bases: TGTGCCAGCAGAGACAGGGGGTTGGGCCCGGAGACCCAGTACTTC. This gives the protein CASRDRGLGPETQYF.